This record concerns one TCR beta chain sequence. The antigen remains undetermined. The germline V and J ends were trimmed by 2 bases and 5 bases, with 13 bases remaining between them. Per germline, CDR1 MNHNS and CDR2 SASEGT. The CDR3 is 15 amino acids. The data stem from a study of cytotoxic CD8 clonotypes in ibrutinib-treated CLL. Study observations and caveats: Public clonotypes, rarely seen, contracted or held steady on treatment.

T cells were sequenced at a targeted depth of 1 in 200,000 to 1 in 1 million. Sequencing used immunoSEQ multiplex PCR; TCRdb keeps in-frame clones, though not all of them. The sample holds 150,000 to 200,000 clones; roughly 90% are singletons and the top ten take roughly 3%. Sequences were derived from PBMCs, sampled at disease progression, from a patient treated with ibrutinib. The clonotype was recovered from a human donor with chronic lymphocytic leukemia. V and J are TRBV6-1 and TRBJ2-4; the D is unclear. The CDR3 DNA follows: TGTGCCAGCAGTGAAAGGTTTGGCCCCGAAAACATTCAGTACTTC. Translating gives CASSERFGPENIQYF.